The clone carrying this TCR beta chain was seen ten or more times. TCRdb re-called the 5' RACE reads with MiXCR, one entry per CDR3 protein. The sample carries 41,000 or so distinct CDR3 sequences, 4% to 5.5% recorded once. These data are taken from a study of T cells of healthy individuals. Germline CDR1 and CDR2: KGHDR and SFDVKD. V shed 4 bases, J shed 7 bases, and the junction held 9 bases outside the gene matches. The CDR3 is 15 residues long. The sequence was collected from a human donor in good health. The genes are TRBV24-1 and TRBJ2-3; 8 nucleotides agree with TRBD2. The CDR3 DNA follows: TGTGCCACCAGTGAAGAAACTAGCGGCATTTATACGCAGTATTTT. Translating gives CATSEETSGIYTQYF.